In its sample, the clone carrying this TCR beta chain was seen many times. As yet, its antigen is unknown. Each CDR3 protein is one row after TCRdb ran MiXCR on the RT-PCR reads. The table shows under 950,000 distinct CDR3 sequences, with over 20% occurring only once. Per germline, CDR1 SQVTM and CDR2 ANQGSEA. The V gene end was trimmed by 6 bases and the J gene end by 4 bases; junction bases not matched to a gene: 21. There are 20 residues in the CDR3. This entry belongs to a study of response to subunit inactivated influenza vaccine. Whole-study findings and limits: Authors suggested each seasonal flu vaccination may recruit only limited numbers of new T cells.

The input for sequencing was PBMCs from blood, taken roughly 5 days after vaccination. The genes are TRBV29-1 and TRBJ2-3, with 14 bases identical to TRBD2. This sequence was found in a man aged 50 or older who received an inactivated influenza vaccine. The CDR3: CSVSARDRGTSGSSSDTQYF. The DNA for the CDR3 is TGCAGCGTCTCTGCCCGGGACAGGGGGACTAGCGGGAGTTCGTCAGATACGCAGTATTTT.